This T cell receptor (beta chain) was sequenced for a study of blood T cells in healthy people across ages. Findings of the study overall: Per million T cells, TCR beta diversity dropped roughly linearly as age increased. Comparison with aged donors showed that long-lived donors had more naive CD4+ cells and higher diversity.

The CDR3 loop spans 12 amino acids. Germline V CDR1 and CDR2: SGDLS, YYNGEE. The ends were cut back, 0 bases at V and 5 bases at J, with 3 bases in the middle. Alongside a J-beta primer mix, a sample-barcoded 5' primer served in a second PCR lasting roughly 7 to 12 cycles. Every cDNA molecule carried a tag from a template-switch adaptor bearing 12 random nucleotides. TCRdb called the 5' RACE reads again in MiXCR, with one record for every CDR3 protein. The top ten clones hold 5% to 7% of a sample with about 1.4 million distinct CDR3 sequences, approximately 60% of them seen once. This clonotype was seen a few times. Its specificity is unknown. Per sample, a minimum of 6.5 million PBMCs were isolated.

The sample was blood. The chain employs TRBV9 and TRBJ2-1; no definite D call. The sequence came from a man aged 18 to 30 in good health. CDR3 in amino acids: CASSVEDNEQFF. DNA of the CDR3: TGTGCCAGCAGCGTAGAGGACAATGAGCAGTTCTTC.